The source of this T cell receptor beta chain is a study of T cells in tuberculosis. About this clone itself: Its antigen remains unidentified.

Latent tuberculosis screening used tuberculin skin test and IGRA at entry. Study outcomes and limitations: Active tuberculosis TCR-alpha repertoires lay closer to GMM-specific TCRs than IGRA-negative controls, suggesting clonal expansion. A GMM-specific repertoire classifier reached around 85% accuracy, AUROC approximately 0.93.

Per germline, CDR1 SNHLY and CDR2 FYNNEI. This CDR3 spans 15 amino acids. Trimming pared 4 bases from V and 1 base from J, leaving 13 bases between. The protocol was immunoSEQ multiplex PCR, while the TCRdb copy is restricted to in-frame clones and leaves out a portion. The data hold about 30,000 clones, with roughly 94% observed a single time. The origin of this receptor is a donor aged 10-30 years with latent tuberculosis or without tuberculosis infection. The chain couples TRBV2 to TRBJ2-5, with D possibly being TRBD2 (5 bases). The sequenced sample consisted of PBMCs. The CDR3 loop is CASSAVSAGQETQYF. CDR3 sequence (DNA): TGTGCCAGCAGTGCCGTATCCGCGGGCCAAGAGACCCAGTACTTC. Together with reference TRBV2 and TRBJ2-5, the CDR3 gives the full variable domain: EPEVTQTPSHQVTQMGQEVILRCVPISNHLYFYWYRQILGQKVEFLVSFYNNEISEKSEIFDDQFSVERPDGSNFTLKIRSTKLEDSAMYFCASSAVSAGQETQYFGPGTRLLVL.